This T cell receptor beta chain is drawn from a study of OX40 agonist ivuxolimab in advanced cancers. Broader study findings: Circulating CD4+ and CD8+ T cells showed clonal expansion by week 6 at 0.1 to 3.0 mg/kg.

If patients had autoimmune disease history or systemic immunosuppression, they were excluded. The timepoints at which blood was sampled were baseline, cycle 4 day 1, and cycle 7 day 1. Data came from immunoSEQ multiplex PCR; TCRdb stores just in-frame clones and leaves some out. The sample yields about 82,000 clones, around 84% seen once. V shed 5 bases and J 12 bases; nucleotides not matched to a gene: 10. The CDR3 covers 15 residues. Germline loops: CDR1 SGHAT, CDR2 FQDESV (reference sequence). To note about this clone: Its antigen remains unidentified.

This chain uses TRBV11-1 with TRBJ2-1; 13 positions agree with TRBD2. The sequencing here drew on CD4+ or CD8+ T cells sorted from blood, taken in a trial of the OX40 agonist ivuxolimab. The sequence derives from an adult with an advanced solid tumor such as melanoma, head and neck, liver or kidney cancer. CDR3 region: CASSLAGLAGVVQFF. In nucleotides, the CDR3 is TGTGCCAGCAGCCTTGCCGGACTAGCGGGAGTGGTGCAGTTCTTC.